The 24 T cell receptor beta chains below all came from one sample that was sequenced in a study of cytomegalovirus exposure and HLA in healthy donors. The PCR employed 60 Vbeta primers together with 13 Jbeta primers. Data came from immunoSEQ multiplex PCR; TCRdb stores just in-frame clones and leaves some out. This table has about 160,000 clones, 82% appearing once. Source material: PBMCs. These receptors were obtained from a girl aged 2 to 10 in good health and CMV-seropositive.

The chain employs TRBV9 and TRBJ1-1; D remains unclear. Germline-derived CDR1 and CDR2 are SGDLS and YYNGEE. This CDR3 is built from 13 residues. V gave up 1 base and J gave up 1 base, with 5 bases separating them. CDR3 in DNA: TGTGCCAGCAGCGTAAGCCGGAACACTGAAGCTTTCTTT. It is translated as CASSVSRNTEAFF.

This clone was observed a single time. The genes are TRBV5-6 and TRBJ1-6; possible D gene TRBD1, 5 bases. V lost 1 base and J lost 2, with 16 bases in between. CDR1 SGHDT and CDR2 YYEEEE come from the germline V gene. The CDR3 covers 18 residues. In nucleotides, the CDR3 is TGTGCCAGCAGCTTGTCTTCCGGGGGGGGTACCTATAATTCACCCCTCCACTTT. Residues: CASSLSSGGGTYNSPLHF.

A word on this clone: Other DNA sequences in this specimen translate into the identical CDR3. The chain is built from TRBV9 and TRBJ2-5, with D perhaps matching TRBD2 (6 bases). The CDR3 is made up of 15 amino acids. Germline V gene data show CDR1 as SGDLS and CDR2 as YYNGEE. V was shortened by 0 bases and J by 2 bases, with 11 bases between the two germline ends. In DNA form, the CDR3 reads TGTGCCAGCAGCGTAGAAGATAGCGGACAAGAGACCCAGTACTTC. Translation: CASSVEDSGQETQYF.

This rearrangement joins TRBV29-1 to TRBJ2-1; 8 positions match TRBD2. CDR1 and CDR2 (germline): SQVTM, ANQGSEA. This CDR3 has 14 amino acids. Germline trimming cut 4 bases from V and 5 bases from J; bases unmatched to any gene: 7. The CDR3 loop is CSVVPSGPHNEQFF. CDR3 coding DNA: TGCAGCGTTGTCCCTAGCGGGCCCCACAATGAGCAGTTCTTC.

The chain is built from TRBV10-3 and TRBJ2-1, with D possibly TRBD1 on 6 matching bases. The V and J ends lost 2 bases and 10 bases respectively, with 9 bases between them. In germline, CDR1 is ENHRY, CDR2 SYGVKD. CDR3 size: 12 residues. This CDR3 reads CAISEQGLEQFF. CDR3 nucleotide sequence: TGTGCCATCAGTGAGCAGGGGCTCGAGCAGTTCTTC.

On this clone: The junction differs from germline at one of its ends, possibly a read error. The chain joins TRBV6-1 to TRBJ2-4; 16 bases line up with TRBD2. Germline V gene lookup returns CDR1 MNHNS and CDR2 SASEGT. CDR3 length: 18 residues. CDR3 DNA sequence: TGTGCCAGCAGTGAAGGGGACAGGGGAACTCCGGGACTAGCGGGAGGGCCCTTC. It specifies CASSEGDRGTPGLAGGPF.

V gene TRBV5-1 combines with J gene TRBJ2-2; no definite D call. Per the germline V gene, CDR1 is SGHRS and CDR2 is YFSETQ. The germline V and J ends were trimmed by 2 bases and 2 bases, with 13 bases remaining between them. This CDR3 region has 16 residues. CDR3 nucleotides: TGCGCCAGCAGCTTTGGTGGAGCCGCAAACACCGGGGAGCTGTTTTTT. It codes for CASSFGGAANTGELFF.

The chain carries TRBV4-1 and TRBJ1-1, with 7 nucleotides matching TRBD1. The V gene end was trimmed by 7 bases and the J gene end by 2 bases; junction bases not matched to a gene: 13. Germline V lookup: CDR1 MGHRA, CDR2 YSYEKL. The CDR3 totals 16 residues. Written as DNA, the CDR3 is TGCGCCAGCAATCGAAGTGGAAAGGGGGCAAACACTGAAGCTTTCTTT. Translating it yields CASNRSGKGANTEAFF.

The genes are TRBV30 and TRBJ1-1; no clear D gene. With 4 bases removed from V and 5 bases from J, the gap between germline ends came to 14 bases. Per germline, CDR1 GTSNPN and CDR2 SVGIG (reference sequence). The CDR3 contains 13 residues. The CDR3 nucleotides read TGTGCCTGGAAGACCCTCCAGGTTACTGAAGCTTTCTTT. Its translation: CAWKTLQVTEAFF.

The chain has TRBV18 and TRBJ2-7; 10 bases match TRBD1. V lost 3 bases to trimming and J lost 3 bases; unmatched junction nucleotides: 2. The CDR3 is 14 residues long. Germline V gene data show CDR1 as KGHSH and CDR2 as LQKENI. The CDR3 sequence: CASSPGTGVYEQYF. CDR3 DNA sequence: TGTGCCAGCTCACCGGGGACAGGGGTCTACGAGCAGTACTTC.

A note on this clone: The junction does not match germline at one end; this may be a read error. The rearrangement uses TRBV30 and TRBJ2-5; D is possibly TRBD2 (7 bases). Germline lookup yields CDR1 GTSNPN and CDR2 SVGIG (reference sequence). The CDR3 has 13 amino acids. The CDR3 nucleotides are TGCGCAAAGGGGGAGGGCCAAGGGGAGACCCAGTACTTC. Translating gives CAKGEGQGETQYF.

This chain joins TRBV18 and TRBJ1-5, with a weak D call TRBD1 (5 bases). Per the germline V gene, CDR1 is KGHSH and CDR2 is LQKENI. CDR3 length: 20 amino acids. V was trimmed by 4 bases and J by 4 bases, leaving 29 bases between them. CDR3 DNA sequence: TGTGCCAGCTCACTTCTCCTGGGGGGAGAAATAGGGAGACCGAATCAGCCCCAGCATTTT. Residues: CASSLLLGGEIGRPNQPQHF.

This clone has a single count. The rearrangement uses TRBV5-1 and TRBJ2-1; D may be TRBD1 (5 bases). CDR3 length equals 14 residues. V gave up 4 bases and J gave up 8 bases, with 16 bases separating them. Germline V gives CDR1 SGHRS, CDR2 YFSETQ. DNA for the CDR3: TGCGCCAGCAGCCAGGGCAGAAACACCCATGAGCAGTTCTTC. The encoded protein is CASSQGRNTHEQFF.

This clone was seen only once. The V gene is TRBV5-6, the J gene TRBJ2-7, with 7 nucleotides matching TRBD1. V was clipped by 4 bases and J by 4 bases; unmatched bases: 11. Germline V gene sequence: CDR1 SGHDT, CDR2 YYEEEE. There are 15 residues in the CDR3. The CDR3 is CASSHRQGNLYEQYF. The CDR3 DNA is TGTGCCAGCAGCCACAGACAGGGAAATCTTTACGAGCAGTACTTC.

The CDR3 protein is CASSAGGFTDTQYF. The CDR3 DNA reads TGTGCCAGCAGCGCTGGGGGCTTCACAGATACGCAGTATTTT. The gene calls are TRBV6-1 and TRBJ2-3; D is perhaps TRBD1 (6 bases). Trimming took 6 bases from V and 2 from J, leaving 12 bases between them. This CDR3 spans 14 amino acids. Germline V gene data show CDR1 as MNHNS and CDR2 as SASEGT.

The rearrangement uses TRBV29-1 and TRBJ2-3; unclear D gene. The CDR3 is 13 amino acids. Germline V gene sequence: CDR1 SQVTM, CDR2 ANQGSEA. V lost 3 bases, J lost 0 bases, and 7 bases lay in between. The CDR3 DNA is TGCAGCGTTGACGGTTCTAGCACAGATACGCAGTATTTT. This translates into CSVDGSSTDTQYF.

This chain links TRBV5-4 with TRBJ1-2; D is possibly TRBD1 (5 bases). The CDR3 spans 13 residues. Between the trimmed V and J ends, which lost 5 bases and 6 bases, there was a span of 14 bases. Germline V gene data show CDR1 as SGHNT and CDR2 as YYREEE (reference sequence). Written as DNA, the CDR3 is TGTGCCAGCAGACCTTGGGGGGGTCATGGCTACACCTTC. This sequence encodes CASRPWGGHGYTF.

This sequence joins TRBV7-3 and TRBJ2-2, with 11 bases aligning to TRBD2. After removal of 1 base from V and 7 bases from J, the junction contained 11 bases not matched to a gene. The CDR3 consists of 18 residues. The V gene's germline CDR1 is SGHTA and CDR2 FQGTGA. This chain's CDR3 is CASSLNGRSGRDIGELFF. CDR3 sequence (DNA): TGTGCCAGCAGCTTAAATGGACGTAGCGGGAGGGACATCGGGGAGCTGTTTTTT.

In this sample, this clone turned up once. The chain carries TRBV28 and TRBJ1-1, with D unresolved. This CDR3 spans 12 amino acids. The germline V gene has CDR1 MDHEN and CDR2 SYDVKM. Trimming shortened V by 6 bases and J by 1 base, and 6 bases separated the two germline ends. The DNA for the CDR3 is TGTGCCAGCAGGGGAGGGAACACTGAAGCTTTCTTT. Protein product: CASRGGNTEAFF.

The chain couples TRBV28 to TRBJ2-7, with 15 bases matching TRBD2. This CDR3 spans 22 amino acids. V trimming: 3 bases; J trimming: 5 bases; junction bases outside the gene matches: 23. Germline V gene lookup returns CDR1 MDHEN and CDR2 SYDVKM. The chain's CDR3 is CASSFPGLAGGPRPPTRDEQYF. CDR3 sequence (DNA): TGTGCCAGCAGTTTCCCTGGACTAGCGGGAGGGCCACGTCCCCCCACGAGAGACGAGCAGTACTTC.

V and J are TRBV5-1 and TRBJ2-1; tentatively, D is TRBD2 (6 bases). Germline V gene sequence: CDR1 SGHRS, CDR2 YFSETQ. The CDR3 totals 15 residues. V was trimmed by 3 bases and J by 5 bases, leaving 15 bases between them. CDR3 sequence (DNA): TGCGCCAGCAGCTCCTACTATCCGGGGGACAATGAGCAGTTCTTC. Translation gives CASSSYYPGDNEQFF.

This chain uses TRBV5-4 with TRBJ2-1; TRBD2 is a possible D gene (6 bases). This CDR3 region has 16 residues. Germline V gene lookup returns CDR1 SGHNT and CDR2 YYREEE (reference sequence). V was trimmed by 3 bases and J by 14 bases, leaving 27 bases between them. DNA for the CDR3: TGTGCCAGCAGCTCCCCATTCGTTATTAGCGGAGTTAAAGAGTTCTTC. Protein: CASSSPFVISGVKEFF.

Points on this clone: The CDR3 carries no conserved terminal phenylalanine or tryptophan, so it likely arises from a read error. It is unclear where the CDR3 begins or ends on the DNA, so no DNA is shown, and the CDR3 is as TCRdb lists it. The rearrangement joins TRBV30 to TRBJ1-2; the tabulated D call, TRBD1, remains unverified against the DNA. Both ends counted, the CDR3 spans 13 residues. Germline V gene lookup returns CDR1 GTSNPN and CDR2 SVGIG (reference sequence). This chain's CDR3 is CAWSAGTGSTVGV.

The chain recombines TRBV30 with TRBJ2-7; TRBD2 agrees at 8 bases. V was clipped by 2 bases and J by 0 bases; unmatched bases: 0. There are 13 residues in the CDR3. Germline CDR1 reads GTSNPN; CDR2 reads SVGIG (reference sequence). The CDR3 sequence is CAWSLAGSYEQYF. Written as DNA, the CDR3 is TGTGCCTGGAGTCTAGCGGGCTCCTACGAGCAGTACTTC.